What follows describes a single T cell receptor beta chain. Individual cDNA molecules in this library carried unique molecular identifiers. TCRdb itself ran the RACE reads through MiXCR, one entry per CDR3 protein. The repertoire has 80,000 to 100,000 distinct CDR3 sequences, approximately 13% of them found once; the top ten carry approximately 2%. This sample is drawn from a study of human T cells and chemical hapten exposure. Study information: Patients got weekly scalp diphenylcyclopropenone doses over the approximately 23-week study. Slight volume differences across pooled libraries mainly accounted for varying per-sample TCR yields.

Germline CDR1 and CDR2: SGHTA and FQGNSA. Trimming left V 5 bases short and J 4 bases short, with 14 bases between. The CDR3 sequence is 14 residues long. The time point was: patch test 1, 2 weeks after DPC sensitization. Treatment meaning: therapeutic diphenylcyclopropenone sensitization with weekly scalp DPC. The sample here was whole blood, taken in connection with sensitization to the hapten diphenylcyclopropenone (DPC). The TCR comes from a woman in her thirties or forties with alopecia areata. Some clones in this sample may be carry-over from other donors' samples. The J gene is TRBJ2-5, the V gene TRBV7-2, with no clear D. For the CDR3, the DNA is TGTGCCAGCAGCCCCAGTGGCGTTAGAGAGACCCAGTACTTC. This codes for CASSPSGVRETQYF. Full variable domain (missing parts from reference TRBV7-2 and TRBJ2-5): GAGVSQSPSNKVTEKGKDVELRCDPISGHTALYWYRQSLGQGLEFLIYFQGNSAPDKSGLPSDRFSAERTGGSVSTLTIQRTQQEDSAVYLCASSPSGVRETQYFGPGTRLLVL.